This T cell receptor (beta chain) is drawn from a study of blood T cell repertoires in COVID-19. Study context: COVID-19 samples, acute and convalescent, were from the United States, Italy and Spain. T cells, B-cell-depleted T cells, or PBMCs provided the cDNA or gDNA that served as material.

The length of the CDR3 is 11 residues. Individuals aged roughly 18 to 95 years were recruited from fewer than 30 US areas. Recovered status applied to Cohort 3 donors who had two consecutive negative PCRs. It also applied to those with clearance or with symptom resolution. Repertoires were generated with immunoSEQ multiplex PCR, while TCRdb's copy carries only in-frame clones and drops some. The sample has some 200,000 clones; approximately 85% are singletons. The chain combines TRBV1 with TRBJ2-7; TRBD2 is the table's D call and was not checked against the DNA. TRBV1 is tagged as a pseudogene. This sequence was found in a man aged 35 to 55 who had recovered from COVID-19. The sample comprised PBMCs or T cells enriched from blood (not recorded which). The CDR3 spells CTSTPAYEQYV. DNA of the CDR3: TGCACCAGCACCCCGGCCTACGAGCAGTACGTC.